This T cell receptor (beta chain) was captured in a study of neurological immune-mediated disorders. Study results and limitations: No CDR3 amino acid sequences recurred among expanded clones across subjects, suggesting private repertoires in all groups.

This clonotype was seen ten or more times. Its antigen is undetermined. Every sequencing run returned over 160 million TCR-beta sequences, which were derived from 15-18 subjects. Via MiXCR, TCRdb re-called the 5' RACE reads, giving one row per CDR3 protein. The sample holds 40,000 or so distinct CDR3 sequences, less than 8.5% seen once. V gave up 0 bases and J gave up 8 bases; unmatched junction bases: 4. Germline V gives CDR1 SGHRS, CDR2 YFSETQ. This CDR3 has 14 amino acids. Blood bank volunteers in Maryland, USA, served as healthy controls. Material for sequencing was PBMCs. This chain uses TRBV5-1 with TRBJ2-3, with 9 bases that match TRBD2. This receptor was identified in a woman in her 40s in good health. The CDR3 sequence is CASSLESSGTTQYF. CDR3 in DNA: TGCGCCAGCAGCTTGGAGTCTAGCGGGACTACGCAGTATTTT.